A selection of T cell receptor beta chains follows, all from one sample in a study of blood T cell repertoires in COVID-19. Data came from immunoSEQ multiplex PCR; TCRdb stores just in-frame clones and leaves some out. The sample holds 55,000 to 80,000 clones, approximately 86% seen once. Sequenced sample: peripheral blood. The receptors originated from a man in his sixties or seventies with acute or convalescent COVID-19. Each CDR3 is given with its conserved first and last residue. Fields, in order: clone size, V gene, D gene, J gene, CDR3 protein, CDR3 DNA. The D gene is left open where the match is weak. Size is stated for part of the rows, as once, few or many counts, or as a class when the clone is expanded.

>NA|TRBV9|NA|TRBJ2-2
CASSTYVAPGELFF
TGTGCCAGCAGCACCTACGTAGCACCCGGGGAGCTGTTTTTT
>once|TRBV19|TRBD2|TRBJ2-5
CASSAGLPGEETQYF
TGTGCCAGTAGTGCGGGACTACCCGGGGAAGAGACCCAGTACTTC
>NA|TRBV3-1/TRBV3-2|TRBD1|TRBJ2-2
CASSQKLPGQGDTGELFF
TGTGCCAGCAGCCAAAAATTACCGGGACAGGGGGATACCGGGGAGCTGTTTTTT
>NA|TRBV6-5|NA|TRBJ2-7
CASSSGITAEQYF
TGTGCCAGCAGCTCCGGGATAACCGCCGAGCAGTACTTC
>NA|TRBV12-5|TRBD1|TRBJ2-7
CASGQGQGVYEQYF
TGTGCTAGTGGCCAAGGACAGGGAGTATACGAGCAGTACTTC
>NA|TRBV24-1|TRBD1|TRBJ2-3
CATSDPRDRSTDTQYF
TGTGCCACCAGTGATCCCCGGGACAGGAGCACAGATACGCAGTATTTT
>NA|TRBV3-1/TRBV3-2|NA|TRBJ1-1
CASSPTGNTEAFF
TGTGCCAGCAGCCCGACAGGGAACACTGAAGCTTTCTTT
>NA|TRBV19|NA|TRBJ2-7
CASSPTSYEQYF
TGTGCCAGTAGTCCGACATCCTACGAGCAGTACTTC
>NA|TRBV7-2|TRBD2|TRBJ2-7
CASSLYTGGTYEQYF
TGTGCCAGCAGCTTATACACGGGGGGGACCTACGAGCAGTACTTC
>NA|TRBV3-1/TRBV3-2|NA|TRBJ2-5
CASSQAGVGETQYF
TGTGCCAGCAGCCAAGCGGGAGTGGGGGAGACCCAGTACTTC
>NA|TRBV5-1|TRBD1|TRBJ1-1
CASSKQGAFTEAFF
TGCGCCAGCAGCAAACAGGGGGCCTTCACTGAAGCTTTCTTT
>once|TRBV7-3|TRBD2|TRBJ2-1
CASSLKVAGGIRDEQFF
TGTGCCAGCAGCTTAAAGGTAGCGGGAGGGATTAGAGATGAGCAGTTCTTC
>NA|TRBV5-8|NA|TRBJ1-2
CASSRLEGYGYTF
TGTGCCAGCAGCCGCCTCGAGGGTTATGGCTACACCTTC
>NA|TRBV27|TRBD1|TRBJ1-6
CASSFLSQGANSPLHF
TGTGCCAGCAGTTTCCTATCACAGGGGGCTAATTCACCCCTCCACTTT
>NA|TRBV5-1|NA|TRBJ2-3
CASSTRGGQGADTQYF
TGCGCCAGCAGCACCCGGGGGGGACAGGGTGCAGATACGCAGTATTTT
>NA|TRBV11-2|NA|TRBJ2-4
CASSPAWSSAKNIQYF
TGTGCCAGCAGCCCGGCGTGGAGCTCAGCCAAAAACATTCAGTACTTC
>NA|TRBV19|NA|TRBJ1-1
CASKRRGFMNTEAFF
TGTGCCAGTAAGAGACGCGGATTTATGAACACTGAAGCTTTCTTT
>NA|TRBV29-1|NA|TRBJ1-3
CSVDRDNGNTIYF
TGCAGCGTAGACCGGGACAATGGAAACACCATATATTTT
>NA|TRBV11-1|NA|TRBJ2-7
CASSLDGRQQYF
TGTGCCAGCAGCTTAGACGGGAGACAGCAGTACTTC
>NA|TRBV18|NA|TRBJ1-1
CASSVNGGTEAFF
TGTGCCAGCTCAGTCAACGGGGGCACTGAAGCTTTCTTT
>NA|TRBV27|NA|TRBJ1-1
CASSSWQGKSNTEAFF
TGTGCCAGCAGTTCGTGGCAGGGAAAATCGAACACTGAAGCTTTCTTT
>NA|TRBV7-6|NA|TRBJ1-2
CASSLGAGYNYGYTF
TGTGCCAGCAGCTTAGGAGCAGGGTATAACTATGGCTACACCTTC
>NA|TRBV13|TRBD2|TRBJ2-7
CASSPWGGVAGSYEQYF
TGTGCCAGCAGCCCCTGGGGCGGGGTAGCGGGTTCCTACGAGCAGTACTTC
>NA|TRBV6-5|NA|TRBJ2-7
CASTRDQGEQYF
TGTGCCAGCACCCGGGACCAGGGGGAGCAGTACTTC
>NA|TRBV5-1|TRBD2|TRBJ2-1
CASSLAGTSGRAMSYNEQFF
TGCGCCAGCAGCTTGGCCGGGACTAGCGGGAGGGCCATGTCCTACAATGAGCAGTTCTTC
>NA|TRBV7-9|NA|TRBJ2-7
CASSLSGLYEQYF
TGTGCCAGCAGCTTGAGCGGACTATACGAGCAGTACTTC
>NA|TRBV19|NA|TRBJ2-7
CASSMAVSYEQYF
TGTGCCAGTAGTATGGCGGTTTCCTACGAGCAGTACTTC
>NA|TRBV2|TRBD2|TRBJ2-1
CASRPTSGRNEQFF
TGTGCCAGCAGACCTACTAGCGGTCGGAATGAGCAGTTCTTC
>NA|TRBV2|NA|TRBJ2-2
CASMRGYTGELFF
TGTGCCAGCATGCGGGGTTACACCGGGGAGCTGTTTTTT
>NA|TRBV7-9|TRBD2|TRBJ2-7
CASSLELAGGGEQYF
TGTGCCAGCAGCTTAGAACTAGCGGGAGGGGGTGAGCAGTACTTC
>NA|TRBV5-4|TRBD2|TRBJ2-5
CAVRRVTSGSQETQYF
TGTGCCGTGCGCAGGGTTACTAGCGGCAGTCAAGAGACCCAGTACTTC
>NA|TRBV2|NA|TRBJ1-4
CASSQQGLGNEKLFF
TGTGCCAGCAGCCAGCAGGGCCTGGGTAATGAAAAACTGTTTTTT
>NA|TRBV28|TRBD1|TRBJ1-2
CASSSAGGGGYGYTF
TGTGCCAGCAGTTCCGCAGGGGGCGGGGGATATGGCTACACCTTC
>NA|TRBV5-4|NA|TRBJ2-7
CASSRGTGYYEQYF
TGTGCCAGCAGCCGCGGGACGGGCTACTACGAGCAGTACTTC
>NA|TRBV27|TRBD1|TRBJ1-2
CASSPLGSGQGYYGYTF
TGTGCCAGCAGCCCCTTGGGTTCTGGACAGGGGTACTATGGCTACACCTTC
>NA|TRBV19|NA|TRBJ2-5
CASSRLDGETQYF
TGTGCCAGTAGCAGGTTGGATGGGGAGACCCAGTACTTC
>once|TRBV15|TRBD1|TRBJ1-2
CATSRGRDRGFRFDGYTF
TGTGCCACCAGCAGAGGGCGGGACAGGGGATTCCGGTTTGATGGCTACACCTTC
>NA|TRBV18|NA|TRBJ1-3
CASSPTIEDFGNTIYF
TGTGCCAGCTCACCGACCATTGAAGACTTTGGAAACACCATATATTTT
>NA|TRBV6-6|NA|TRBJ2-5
CASSYPGQKETQYF
TGTGCCAGCAGTTACCCCGGACAAAAAGAGACCCAGTACTTC
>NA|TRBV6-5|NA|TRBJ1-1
CASRDGGGAFF
TGTGCCAGCAGGGACGGGGGAGGAGCTTTCTTT
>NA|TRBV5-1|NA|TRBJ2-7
CASAPQSSVYEQYF
TGCGCCAGCGCGCCGCAAAGTAGCGTCTACGAGCAGTACTTC
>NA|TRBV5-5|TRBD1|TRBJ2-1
CASSLKGATYNEQFF
TGTGCCAGCAGCTTGAAGGGGGCAACCTACAATGAGCAGTTCTTC
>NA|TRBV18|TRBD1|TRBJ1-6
CASSPDRNNSPLHF
TGTGCCAGCTCACCGGACAGGAATAATTCACCCCTCCACTTT
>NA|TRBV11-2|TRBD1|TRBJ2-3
CASSTLPGTGAQVAGTQYF
TGTGCCAGCAGCACGCTACCCGGGACAGGGGCGCAGGTCGCAGGGACGCAGTATTTT
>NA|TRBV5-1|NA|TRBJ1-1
CASSSQGFTEAFF
TGCGCCAGCAGTTCCCAGGGGTTTACTGAAGCTTTCTTT
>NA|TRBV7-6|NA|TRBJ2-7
CAHLEQQYF
TGTGCCCACCTCGAGCAGCAGTACTTC
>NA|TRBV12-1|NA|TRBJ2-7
CASSFPGASGRFYEQYF
TGTGCCAGCAGTTTCCCCGGCGCTAGCGGGAGGTTCTACGAGCAGTACTTC
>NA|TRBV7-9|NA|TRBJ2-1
CASSLVSPSGEQFF
TGTGCCAGCAGCTTAGTCTCCCCTTCGGGTGAGCAGTTCTTC
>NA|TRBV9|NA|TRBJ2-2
CASSVVYTGELFF
TGTGCCAGCAGCGTAGTGTATACCGGGGAGCTGTTTTTT
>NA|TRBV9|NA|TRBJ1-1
CASSVDGGTEAFF
TGTGCCAGCAGCGTAGACGGGGGCACTGAAGCTTTCTTT
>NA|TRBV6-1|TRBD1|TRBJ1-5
CASSELGQGFSQPQHF
TGTGCCAGCAGTGAATTGGGACAGGGGTTTAGTCAGCCCCAGCATTTT
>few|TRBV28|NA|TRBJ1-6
CASGGSPLHF
TGTGCCAGCGGAGGATCACCCCTCCACTTT
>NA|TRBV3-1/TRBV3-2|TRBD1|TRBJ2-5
CASSLTGTGYQETQYF
TGTGCCAGCAGCCTTACCGGGACAGGTTACCAAGAGACCCAGTACTTC